A selection of T cell receptor beta chains follows, all from one sample in a study of OX40 agonist ivuxolimab in advanced cancers. Clones were read by immunoSEQ multiplex PCR, and TCRdb kept only the in-frame ones, dropping some. The data contain over 65,000 clones, over 70% of them seen just once; the ten biggest clones take up 5% to 6%. The starting material was CD4+ or CD8+ T cells sorted from blood, obtained in a trial of the OX40 agonist ivuxolimab. The receptors stem from an adult with an advanced solid tumor such as melanoma, head and neck, liver or kidney cancer. The CDR3 runs from the conserved cysteine through the conserved F or W. The D gene is left open where the match is weak. Rows give clone size only sometimes, using once, few, many, or a class for an expanded clone.

d_gene,v_gene,j_gene,abundance,CDR3nt,CDR3aa
.,TRBV6-4,TRBJ2-3,.,TGTGCCAGCAGCGAATCGGAGGGGTCCGATACGCAGTATTTT,CASSESEGSDTQYF
TRBD1,TRBV11-2,TRBJ2-7,.,TGTGCCAGCCATAAGAGTGGTGGACAGGGAAAGTACTTC,CASHKSGGQGKYF
.,TRBV9,TRBJ2-3,.,TGTGCCAGCAGCGGCCTGGACGGAACTAGCACAGATACGCAGTATTTT,CASSGLDGTSTDTQYF
.,TRBV6-5,TRBJ2-2,.,TGTGCCAGCAGTTATGACTCAGCGAACACCGGGGAGCTGTTTTTT,CASSYDSANTGELFF
.,TRBV5-6,TRBJ1-2,.,TGTGCCAGCAGCCCGAGCGGGTCCGGACCTTATGGCTACACCTTC,CASSPSGSGPYGYTF
TRBD1,TRBV7-8,TRBJ2-1,once,TGTGCCAGCAGCCCCAGGACAGGGGCCGGATCCTACAATGAGCAGTTCTTC,CASSPRTGAGSYNEQFF
.,TRBV27,TRBJ2-6,.,TGTGCCAGCAGTTTCACGGACACCTCTGGGGCCAACGTCCTGACTTTC,CASSFTDTSGANVLTF
TRBD1,TRBV7-8,TRBJ2-7,.,TGTGCCAGCAGCGAGGGACAGGGGCCTTCCTACGAGCAGTACTTC,CASSEGQGPSYEQYF
.,TRBV30,TRBJ1-1,.,TGTGCCTGGAGTGTACGAAATAAAGCTGAAGCTTTCTTT,CAWSVRNKAEAFF
.,TRBV13,TRBJ2-7,.,TGTGCCAGCAGCCTTTACGACCGTAAACCCTCCTACGAGCAGTACTTC,CASSLYDRKPSYEQYF
.,TRBV4-2,TRBJ1-6,.,TGTGCCAGCAGCCAAGATAGGCTCGAGAATTCACCCCTCCACTTT,CASSQDRLENSPLHF
.,TRBV29-1,TRBJ2-3,.,TGCAGCGTTGAACCCCCTCTCGTCACAGATACGCAGTATTTT,CSVEPPLVTDTQYF
TRBD2,TRBV6-6,TRBJ2-1,.,TGTGCCAGCAGTTACGAGAGCGGGGGGGCCGGGAATGAGCAGTTCTTC,CASSYESGGAGNEQFF
TRBD1,TRBV28,TRBJ1-3,.,TGTGCCAGCAGCTACCGGGACAGGACTGGAAACACCATATATTTT,CASSYRDRTGNTIYF
.,TRBV14,TRBJ2-2,.,TGTGCCAGCAGCCACGACGTGGGCGGGGAGCTGTTTTTT,CASSHDVGGELFF
.,TRBV27,TRBJ2-1,.,TGTGCCAGCAGTTTACGGGACGGGAACAATGAGCAGTTCTTC,CASSLRDGNNEQFF
.,TRBV5-1,TRBJ1-4,.,TGCGCCAGCAGCTTGTCTGGGCCAGGATATAATGAAAAACTGTTTTTT,CASSLSGPGYNEKLFF
.,TRBV19,TRBJ1-1,.,TGTGCCAGTAGTATGGGGCAGGGGAGACACACTGAAGCTTTCTTT,CASSMGQGRHTEAFF
TRBD1,TRBV28,TRBJ2-7,once,TGTGCCAGCAGTTCTCTGGGACAGGGGGCGAGTGAGCAGTACTTC,CASSSLGQGASEQYF
TRBD1,TRBV19,TRBJ1-6,.,TGTGCCAGTAGTATGGGGACAGGGGGTCATAATTCACCCCTCCACTTT,CASSMGTGGHNSPLHF
TRBD1,TRBV5-1,TRBJ2-4,.,TGCGCCAGCTCACTTGAGGGGGCAAGAGCCAAAAACATTCAGTACTTC,CASSLEGARAKNIQYF
.,TRBV28,TRBJ2-2,.,TGTGCCAGCAGTTTTGGGACCGGGGAGCTGTTTTTT,CASSFGTGELFF
.,TRBV4-2,TRBJ2-5,.,TGTGCCAGCAGCCAAGATCTCTTAGGAGGGGCCGGAGTAGAGACCCAGTACTTC,CASSQDLLGGAGVETQYF